This TCR beta chain was captured in a study of control samples from healthy donors and cancer patients. Using immunoSEQ multiplex PCR, the repertoire was profiled, and TCRdb retains in-frame clones only, with some absent. The repertoire holds about 77,000 clones, with 80% to 95% as singletons. Looked up from germline, CDR1 is SGHTA and CDR2 is FQGNSA. The CDR3 consists of 13 residues. Trimming stripped 5 bases from V and 3 bases from J, with 7 bases between. Sequencing input: blood. The TCR was taken from a woman aged 60 to 75 in good health. The chain carries TRBV7-2 and TRBJ2-2; D is undetermined. CDR3 in amino acids: CASSPTHTGELFF. The CDR3 DNA follows: TGTGCCAGCAGCCCTACCCACACCGGGGAGCTGTTTTTT.